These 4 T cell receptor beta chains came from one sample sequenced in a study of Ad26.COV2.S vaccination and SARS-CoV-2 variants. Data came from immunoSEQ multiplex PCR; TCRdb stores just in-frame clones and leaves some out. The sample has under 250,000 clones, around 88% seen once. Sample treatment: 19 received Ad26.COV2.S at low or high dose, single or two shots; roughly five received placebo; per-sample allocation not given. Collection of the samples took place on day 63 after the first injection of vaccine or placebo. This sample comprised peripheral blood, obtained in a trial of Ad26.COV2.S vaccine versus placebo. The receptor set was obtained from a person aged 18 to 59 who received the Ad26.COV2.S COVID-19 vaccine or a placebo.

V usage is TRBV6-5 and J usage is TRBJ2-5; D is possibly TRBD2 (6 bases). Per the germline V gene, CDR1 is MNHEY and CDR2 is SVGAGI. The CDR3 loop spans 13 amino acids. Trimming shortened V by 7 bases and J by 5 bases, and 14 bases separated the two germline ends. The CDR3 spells CASNRGFGETQYF. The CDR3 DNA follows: TGTGCCAGCAACCGGGGGTTTGGGGAGACCCAGTACTTC.

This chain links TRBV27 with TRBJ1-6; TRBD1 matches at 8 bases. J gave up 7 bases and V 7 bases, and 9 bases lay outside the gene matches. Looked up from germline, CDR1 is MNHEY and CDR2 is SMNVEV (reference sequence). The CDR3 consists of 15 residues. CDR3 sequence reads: CASTSLRDRNSPLHF. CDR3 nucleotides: TGTGCCAGCACCTCCCTTCGGGACAGGAATTCACCCCTCCACTTT.

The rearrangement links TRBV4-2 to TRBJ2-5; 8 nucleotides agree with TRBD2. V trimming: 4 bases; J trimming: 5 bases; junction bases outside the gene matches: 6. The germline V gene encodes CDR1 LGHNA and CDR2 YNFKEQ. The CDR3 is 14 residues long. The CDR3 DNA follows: TGTGCCAGCAGCCCGGGAGGGGGGCTGGAGACCCAGTACTTC. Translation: CASSPGGGLETQYF.

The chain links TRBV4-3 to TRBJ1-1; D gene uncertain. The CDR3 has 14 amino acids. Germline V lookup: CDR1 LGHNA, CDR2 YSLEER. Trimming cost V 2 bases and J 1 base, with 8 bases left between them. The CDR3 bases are TGCGCCAGCAGCCAATTAATACGGAACACTGAAGCTTTCTTT. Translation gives CASSQLIRNTEAFF.